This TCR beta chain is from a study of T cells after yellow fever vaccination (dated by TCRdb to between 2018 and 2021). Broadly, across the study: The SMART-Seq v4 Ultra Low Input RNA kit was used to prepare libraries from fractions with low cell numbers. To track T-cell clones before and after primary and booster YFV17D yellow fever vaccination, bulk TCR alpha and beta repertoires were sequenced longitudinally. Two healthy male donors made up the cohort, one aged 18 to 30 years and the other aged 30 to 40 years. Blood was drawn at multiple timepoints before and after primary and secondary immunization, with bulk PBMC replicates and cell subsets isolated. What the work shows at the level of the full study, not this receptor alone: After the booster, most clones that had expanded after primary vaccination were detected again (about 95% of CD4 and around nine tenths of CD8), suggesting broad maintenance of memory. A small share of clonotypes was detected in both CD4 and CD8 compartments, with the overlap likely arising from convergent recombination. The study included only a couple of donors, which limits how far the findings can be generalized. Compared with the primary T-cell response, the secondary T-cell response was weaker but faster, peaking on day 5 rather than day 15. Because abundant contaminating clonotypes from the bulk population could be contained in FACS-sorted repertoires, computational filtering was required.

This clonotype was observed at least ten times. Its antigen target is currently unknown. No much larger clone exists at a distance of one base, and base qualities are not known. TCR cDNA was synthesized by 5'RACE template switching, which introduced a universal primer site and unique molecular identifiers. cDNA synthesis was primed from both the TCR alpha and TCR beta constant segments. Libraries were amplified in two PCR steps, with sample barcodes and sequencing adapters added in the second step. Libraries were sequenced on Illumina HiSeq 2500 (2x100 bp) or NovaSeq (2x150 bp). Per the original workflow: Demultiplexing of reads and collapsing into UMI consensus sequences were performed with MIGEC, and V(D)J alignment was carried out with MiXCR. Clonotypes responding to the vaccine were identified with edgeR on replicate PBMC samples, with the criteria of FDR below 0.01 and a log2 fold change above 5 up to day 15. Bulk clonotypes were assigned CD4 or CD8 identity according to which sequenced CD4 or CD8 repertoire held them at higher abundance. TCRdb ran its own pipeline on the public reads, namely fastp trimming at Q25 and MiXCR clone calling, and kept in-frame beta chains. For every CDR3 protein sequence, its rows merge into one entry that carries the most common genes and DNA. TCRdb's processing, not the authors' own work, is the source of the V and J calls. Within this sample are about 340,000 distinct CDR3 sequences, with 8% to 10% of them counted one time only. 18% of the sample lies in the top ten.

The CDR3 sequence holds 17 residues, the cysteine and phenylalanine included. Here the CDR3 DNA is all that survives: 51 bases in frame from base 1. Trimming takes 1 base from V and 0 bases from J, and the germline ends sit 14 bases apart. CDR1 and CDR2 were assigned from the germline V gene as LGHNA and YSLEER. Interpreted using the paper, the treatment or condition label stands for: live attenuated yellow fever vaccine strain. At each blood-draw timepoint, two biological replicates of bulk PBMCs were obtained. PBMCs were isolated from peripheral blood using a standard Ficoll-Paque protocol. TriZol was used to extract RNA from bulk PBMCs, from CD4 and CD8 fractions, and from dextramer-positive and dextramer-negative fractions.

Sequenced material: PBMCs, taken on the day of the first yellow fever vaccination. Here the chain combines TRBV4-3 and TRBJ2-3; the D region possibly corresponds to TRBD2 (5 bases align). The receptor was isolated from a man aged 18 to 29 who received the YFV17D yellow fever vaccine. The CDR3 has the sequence CASSQVGGFASTDTQYF. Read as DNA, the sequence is TGCGCCAGCAGCCAAGTCGGCGGGTTCGCTAGCACAGATACGCAGTATTTT.